These 32 T cell receptor beta chains came from one sample sequenced in a study of cytomegalovirus exposure and HLA in healthy donors. In the PCR, 60 Vbeta and 13 Jbeta primers were used. Data came from immunoSEQ multiplex PCR; TCRdb stores just in-frame clones and leaves some out. The table includes around 150,000 clones, roughly three quarters detected once. Material: PBMCs. All receptors derive from a male donor in good health and CMV-seropositive.

The gene calls are TRBV5-5 and TRBJ2-3; TRBD1 agrees at 10 bases. The V segment lost 3 bases and the J segment 1 base; nucleotides outside the gene matches: 2. Germline V lookup: CDR1 SGHKS, CDR2 YYEKEE (reference sequence). CDR3 length: 15 residues. CDR3 sequence: CASSWGTGGTDTQYF. CDR3 nucleotide sequence: TGTGCCAGCAGCTGGGGGACAGGGGGCACAGATACGCAGTATTTT.

The chain recombines TRBV27 with TRBJ1-6; no clear D. This CDR3 is built from 17 residues. The V gene's germline CDR1 is MNHEY and CDR2 SMNVEV (reference sequence). V was clipped by 6 bases and J by 3 bases, with 18 bases between them. DNA of the CDR3: TGTGCCAGCAGCCCCTTGCCGGGAAAAGGCTATAATTCACCCCTCCACTTT. Encoded protein: CASSPLPGKGYNSPLHF.

The J gene is TRBJ1-2, the V gene TRBV25-1, with D hard to call. This CDR3 spans 18 amino acids. Trimming pared 3 bases from V and 6 bases from J, leaving 26 bases between. Germline assignment: CDR1 MGHDK and CDR2 SYGVNS. The CDR3 loop is CASSDLGSGPSEWDGYTF. DNA of the CDR3: TGTGCCAGCAGTGACCTCGGGTCGGGTCCGTCCGAATGGGATGGCTACACCTTC.

The chain uses TRBV5-5 and TRBJ1-5; D is unclear. Trimming shortened V by 1 base and J by 3 bases, and 17 bases separated the two germline ends. Germline loops: CDR1 SGHKS, CDR2 YYEKEE (reference sequence). The length of the CDR3 is 17 residues. The CDR3 loop reads CASSLRFGSGYNQPQHF. CDR3 DNA sequence: TGTGCCAGCAGCTTGAGGTTCGGCAGCGGATACAATCAGCCCCAGCATTTT.

This sequence joins TRBV7-2 and TRBJ1-4, with 8 bases matching TRBD1. CDR1 is SGHTA, CDR2 FQGNSA, per germline. This CDR3 contains 15 residues. V dropped 8 bases and J dropped 3; count of bases not matched to a gene: 8. In nucleotides, the CDR3 is TGTGCCAGCGGAGATCAGGGGGCGGCTAATGAAAAACTGTTTTTT. Its protein is CASGDQGAANEKLFF. The variable domain in full, with the rest retrieved from reference TRBV7-2 and TRBJ1-4, is GAGVSQSPSNKVTEKGKDVELRCDPISGHTALYWYRQSLGQGLEFLIYFQGNSAPDKSGLPSDRFSAERTGGSVSTLTIQRTQQEDSAVYLCASGDQGAANEKLFFGSGTQLSVL.

Here the CDR3 DNA reads TGTGCCAGCAGCTTGGTTTTATCGGGTTCACCCCTCCACTTT. Protein: CASSLVLSGSPLHF. This chain uses TRBV5-5 with TRBJ1-6, with D unclear. The V end lost 0 bases, the J end lost 9 bases, and 10 bases lay between the germline ends. The CDR3 sequence is 14 residues long. Germline assignment: CDR1 SGHKS and CDR2 YYEKEE (reference sequence).

This chain links TRBV30 with TRBJ1-2; the D gene is possibly TRBD1 (5 bases). There are 11 residues in the CDR3. V gave up 7 bases and J gave up 6 bases, with 12 bases separating them. Germline V lookup: CDR1 GTSNPN, CDR2 SVGIG (reference sequence). The CDR3 DNA follows: TGTGCCTTTGGGGCTGTTGATGGCTACACCTTC. Residues: CAFGAVDGYTF.

The chain links TRBV6-4 to TRBJ2-3, with 10 bases lining up with TRBD2. The V gene end was trimmed by 0 bases and the J gene end by 4 bases; junction bases not matched to a gene: 10. The V gene's germline CDR1 is MRHNA and CDR2 SNTAGT. This CDR3 has 18 amino acids. CDR3 nucleotides: TGTGCCAGCAGTGACTCAAGGGAAAGCGGGGGGGCCTCAGATACGCAGTATTTT. Its protein is CASSDSRESGGASDTQYF.

This chain joins TRBV30 and TRBJ1-6, with D hard to call. With 2 bases removed from V and 0 bases from J, the gap between germline ends came to 8 bases. The CDR3 extends over 15 amino acids. CDR1 is GTSNPN, CDR2 SVGIG, per germline (reference sequence). The CDR3 region has the DNA TGTGCCTGGAGTCGTCTTAGCTCCTATAATTCACCCCTCCACTTT. As protein: CAWSRLSSYNSPLHF. The full variable domain, with the rest looked up from reference TRBV30 and TRBJ1-6, is SQTIHQWPATLVQPVGSPLSLECTVEGTSNPNLYWYRQAAGRGLQLLFYSVGIGQISSEVPQNLSASRPQDRQFILSSKKLLLSDSGFYLCAWSRLSSYNSPLHFGNGTRLTVT.

The gene calls are TRBV7-3 and TRBJ2-3, with 7 positions matching TRBD2. The V segment lost 1 base and the J segment 5 bases; nucleotides outside the gene matches: 6. The CDR3 runs to 15 residues. CDR1 SGHTA and CDR2 FQGTGA come from the germline V gene. The CDR3 DNA reads as TGTGCCAGCAGCTTAAGTCCGAGCGGGGTAGATACGCAGTATTTT. This translates into CASSLSPSGVDTQYF.

V gene TRBV6-5 combines with J gene TRBJ2-7; no definite D call. The length of the CDR3 is 13 residues. V was cut by 4 bases and J by 5 bases, with 12 bases left in between. Germline V gene data show CDR1 as MNHEY and CDR2 as SVGAGI. As DNA, the CDR3 is TGTGCCAGCAGTTGCTCGAGCTACCACGAGCAGTACTTC. Amino acid sequence: CASSCSSYHEQYF.

The rearrangement links TRBV7-6 to TRBJ1-5; no clear D. The ends were cut back, 3 bases at V and 7 bases at J, with 7 bases in the middle. The germline V gene encodes CDR1 SGHVS and CDR2 FNYEAQ. There are 12 residues in the CDR3. As DNA, the CDR3 is TGTGCCAGCAGCTTCGCCGGGCAGCCCCAGCATTTT. This codes for CASSFAGQPQHF. Variable domain in full (rest from reference TRBV7-6 and TRBJ1-5): GAGVSQSPRYKVTKRGQDVALRCDPISGHVSLYWYRQALGQGPEFLTYFNYEAQQDKSGLPNDRFSAERPEGSISTLTIQRTEQRDSAMYRCASSFAGQPQHFGDGTRLSIL.

This sequence joins TRBV2 and TRBJ1-2; possibly TRBD1 for D (6 bases). V lost 3 bases and J lost 0, with 11 bases in between. There are 15 residues in the CDR3. Germline CDR1 reads SNHLY; CDR2 reads FYNNEI. CDR3 DNA: TGTGCCAGCAGTGAGGTGTCAGGGGCTAACTATGGCTACACCTTC. Amino acid sequence: CASSEVSGANYGYTF.

This chain joins TRBV15 and TRBJ1-5; 9 bases fit TRBD1. CDR3 size: 15 residues. V was clipped by 2 bases and J by 4 bases; unmatched bases: 3. CDR1 is LNHNV and CDR2 is YYDKDF in the germline V gene (reference sequence). The CDR3 protein is CATSRSGQGNQPQHF. The CDR3 coding sequence is TGTGCCACCAGCAGATCCGGACAGGGGAATCAGCCCCAGCATTTT.

The chain has TRBV5-4 and TRBJ2-2; no firm D call. The CDR3 has 16 amino acids. The V end was cut by 3 bases, the J end by 5 bases, with 17 bases between. Germline values: CDR1 SGHNT, CDR2 YYREEE (reference sequence). The chain's CDR3 is CASSSATFLSTGELFF. CDR3 nucleotide sequence: TGTGCCAGCAGCTCCGCGACTTTCCTATCGACCGGGGAGCTGTTTTTT. The complete variable domain, with remaining parts taken from reference TRBV5-4 and TRBJ2-2, reads ETGVTQSPTHLIKTRGQQVTLRCSSQSGHNTVSWYQQALGQGPQFIFQYYREEENGRGNFPPRFSGLQFPNYSSELNVNALELDDSALYLCASSSATFLSTGELFFGEGSRLTVL.

This rearrangement joins TRBV14 to TRBJ2-7; TRBD1 might be the D (5 bases). The CDR3 is 13 residues long. Trimming removed 6 bases at V and 0 bases at J, with 9 bases between. The germline gives CDR1 SGHDN, CDR2 FVKESK. CDR3 sequence (DNA): TGTGCCAGCAGTCGACAGAGCTCCTACGAGCAGTACTTC. Translated: CASSRQSSYEQYF.

The chain carries TRBV7-8 and TRBJ2-1, with a weak D call TRBD2 (5 bases). Trimming pared 7 bases from V and 6 bases from J, leaving 22 bases between. This CDR3 has 16 residues. CDR1 SGHVS and CDR2 FQNEAQ come from the germline V gene. The CDR3 DNA is TGTGCCAGCATCCTCCCCGGCTCAGCGGCGGGCAATGAGCAGTTCTTC. Its protein is CASILPGSAAGNEQFF.

CDR3 residues: CASSFHRGRYYEQYF. DNA for the CDR3: TGTGCCAGCAGCTTTCACAGGGGTCGATACTACGAGCAGTACTTC. The chain is built from TRBV12-1 and TRBJ2-7; the table gives TRBD1 as D, unverified against the DNA. TRBV12-1 is a listed pseudogene. The CDR3 is made up of 15 amino acids.

The chain recombines TRBV7-9 with TRBJ2-1, with no clear D. Trimming left V 1 base short and J 4 bases short, with 5 bases between. Germline lookup yields CDR1 SEHNR and CDR2 FQNEAQ (reference sequence). The CDR3 length is 13 residues. The CDR3 loop is CASSLGTYNEQFF. CDR3 DNA sequence: TGTGCCAGCAGCTTAGGCACTTACAATGAGCAGTTCTTC.

This clone came up once. J is TRBJ1-1 and V is TRBV7-3, with D hard to call. The CDR3 spans 13 residues. The germline V and J ends were trimmed by 1 base and 1 base, with 4 bases remaining between them. Germline V gene sequence: CDR1 SGHTA, CDR2 FQGTGA. In DNA, the CDR3 is TGTGCCAGCAGCTTAATACAGAACACTGAAGCTTTCTTT. Encoded protein: CASSLIQNTEAFF.

The chain joins TRBV6-1 to TRBJ1-1; 7 positions match TRBD1. CDR3 length: 15 amino acids. V dropped 2 bases and J dropped 6; count of bases not matched to a gene: 9. CDR1 is MNHNS, CDR2 SASEGT, per germline. The CDR3 DNA is TGTGCCAGCAGTGAATTGAGGGGGCGATTCGCTGAAGCTTTCTTT. It translates to CASSELRGRFAEAFF.

This clone was seen only a few times. The chain has TRBV5-6 and TRBJ1-3, with unresolved D. The ends were cut back, 4 bases at V and 0 bases at J, with 20 bases in the middle. This CDR3 has 18 residues. Looked up from germline, CDR1 is SGHDT and CDR2 is YYEEEE. The CDR3 region has the DNA TGTGCCAGCAGCCTATCGGGTGATCCCGTTCGCTCTGGAAACACCATATATTTT. Amino acid sequence: CASSLSGDPVRSGNTIYF.

V is TRBV27 and J is TRBJ2-5; unclear D gene. There are 11 residues in the CDR3. Germline V CDR1 and CDR2: MNHEY, SMNVEV (reference sequence). V lost 4 bases and J 4 bases, leaving 4 bases between the germline ends. The CDR3, as DNA: TGTGCCAGCAGTTCTAGAGAGACCCAGTACTTC. It specifies CASSSRETQYF.

This rearrangement joins TRBV7-3 to TRBJ2-7, with 9 bases lining up with TRBD2. Per germline, CDR1 SGHTA and CDR2 FQGTGA. J gave up 6 bases and V 2 bases, and 8 bases lay outside the gene matches. The CDR3 spans 15 residues. The CDR3 region has the DNA TGTGCCAGCAGCTTAGGGATAGCGGGGGATTTCGAGCAGTACTTC. It encodes CASSLGIAGDFEQYF. Drawing the rest from reference TRBV7-3 and TRBJ2-7, the complete variable domain is GAGVSQTPSNKVTEKGKYVELRCDPISGHTALYWYRQSLGQGPEFLIYFQGTGAADDSGLPNDRFFAVRPEGSVSTLKIQRTERGDSAVYLCASSLGIAGDFEQYFGPGTRLTVT.

The chain has TRBV4-1 and TRBJ2-7; 9 bases map to TRBD1. Germline CDR1 is MGHRA and CDR2 is YSYEKL. V was clipped by 4 bases and J by 0 bases; unmatched bases: 4. The CDR3 is made up of 15 amino acids. As DNA, the CDR3 is TGCGCCAGCAGCCCCCGGGACAGGGTCTCCTACGAGCAGTACTTC. Protein sequence: CASSPRDRVSYEQYF.

The table lists this clone with a count of one. The V call is TRBV5-1, the J call TRBJ2-3; D gene ambiguous. CDR1 SGHRS and CDR2 YFSETQ come from the germline V gene. V dropped 5 bases and J dropped 2 bases, with 21 bases sitting between them. This CDR3 comprises 17 residues. CDR3 in DNA: TGCGCCAGCAGACGCCTCCCTAGTGCGGCCGACACAGATACGCAGTATTTT. Amino acids: CASRRLPSAADTDTQYF.

This clone was seen a single time. The V call is TRBV4-3, the J call TRBJ2-6; TRBD1 matches at 11 bases. Germline trimming cut 2 bases from V and 0 bases from J; bases unmatched to any gene: 3. The CDR3 is 18 amino acids. Germline V gene sequence: CDR1 LGHNA, CDR2 YSLEER. The CDR3 here is CASSQPGQGVSGANVLTF. As DNA, the CDR3 is TGCGCCAGCAGCCAACCGGGACAGGGGGTCTCTGGGGCCAACGTCCTGACTTTC.

This rearrangement joins TRBV7-2 to TRBJ2-5; D perhaps matches TRBD1 (6 bases). The CDR3 consists of 13 residues. The germline V and J ends were trimmed by 1 base and 4 bases, with 7 bases remaining between them. CDR1 SGHTA and CDR2 FQGNSA come from the germline V gene. The CDR3 coding sequence is TGTGCCAGCAGCTTAGGAGGGGGAGAGACCCAGTACTTC. It codes for CASSLGGGETQYF. Looking up the rest from reference TRBV7-2 and TRBJ2-5 gives the full variable domain: GAGVSQSPSNKVTEKGKDVELRCDPISGHTALYWYRQSLGQGLEFLIYFQGNSAPDKSGLPSDRFSAERTGGSVSTLTIQRTQQEDSAVYLCASSLGGGETQYFGPGTRLLVL.

This sequence joins TRBV19 and TRBJ1-2, with 7 nucleotides matching TRBD1. The CDR3 runs to 16 residues. Germline assignment: CDR1 LNHDA and CDR2 SQIVND (reference sequence). The V segment lost 6 bases and the J segment 7 bases; nucleotides outside the gene matches: 17. CDR3 bases: TGTGCCAGTAGAGAGGGGGCTAAGGGGCCGCAGGTTGGCTACACCTTC. Protein: CASREGAKGPQVGYTF.

The gene calls are TRBV27 and TRBJ1-2; 10 bases align to TRBD1. Germline-derived CDR1 and CDR2 are MNHEY and SMNVEV (reference sequence). The V segment lost 3 bases and the J segment 4 bases; nucleotides outside the gene matches: 8. This CDR3 has 16 residues. In DNA, the CDR3 is TGTGCCAGCAGTTTTATCCGGACAGGGGGGGTCTATGGCTACACCTTC. Its translation is CASSFIRTGGVYGYTF.

V usage is TRBV19 and J usage is TRBJ1-6; TRBD1 is a possible D gene (5 bases). The germline V gene has CDR1 LNHDA and CDR2 SQIVND (reference sequence). The CDR3 is 14 amino acids. V was clipped by 7 bases and J by 6 bases, with 13 bases between them. The CDR3 is CASNSGGGNSPLHF. The CDR3 nucleotides read TGTGCCAGTAATTCCGGGGGAGGTAATTCACCCCTCCACTTT.

The J gene is TRBJ1-5, the V gene TRBV19; 8 bases are a match to TRBD1. Germline CDR1 reads LNHDA; CDR2 reads SQIVND (reference sequence). This CDR3 region has 13 residues. Trimming took 5 bases from V and 5 from J; bases not matched to a gene: 2. This CDR3 is CASSLQGDQPQHF. For the CDR3, the DNA is TGTGCCAGTAGTCTACAGGGGGATCAGCCCCAGCATTTT.